This TCR beta chain appears in the sequencing data of a study of radiation and T cells in renal cell carcinoma. Study-wide points: Dominant CDR3 motifs occupied more repertoire in irradiated than control tumors. In blood, top tumor clones expanded by 2 weeks, shrinking by 4. Tumor samples were small regions of approximately 0.9 g. Top 100 clonotypes averaged about 54% in irradiated versus around 45% in nephrectomy-only tumors.

This clone was recorded a few times. Its antigen is still unknown. Treatment described: 15 Gy SBRT to primary tumor, nephrectomy 4 weeks later. Repertoires were generated with immunoSEQ multiplex PCR, while TCRdb's copy carries only in-frame clones and drops some. The repertoire has 10,000 to 15,000 clones, roughly a third of them found once; the top ten carry 15%. The CDR3 is 11 residues long. Germline assignment: CDR1 LGHNT and CDR2 FRNRAP. V lost 1 base, J lost 7 bases, and 4 bases lay in between. The rearrangement joins TRBV12-5 to TRBJ2-5; unclear D gene. The sample in question was tumor tissue, obtained from a patient whose treatment included radiotherapy and nephrectomy. This clonotype was obtained from a man aged 55-75 years with renal cell carcinoma. CDR3 in DNA: TGTGCTAGTGGTTTGGGGGGGACCCAGTACTTC. Encoded protein: CASGLGGTQYF.